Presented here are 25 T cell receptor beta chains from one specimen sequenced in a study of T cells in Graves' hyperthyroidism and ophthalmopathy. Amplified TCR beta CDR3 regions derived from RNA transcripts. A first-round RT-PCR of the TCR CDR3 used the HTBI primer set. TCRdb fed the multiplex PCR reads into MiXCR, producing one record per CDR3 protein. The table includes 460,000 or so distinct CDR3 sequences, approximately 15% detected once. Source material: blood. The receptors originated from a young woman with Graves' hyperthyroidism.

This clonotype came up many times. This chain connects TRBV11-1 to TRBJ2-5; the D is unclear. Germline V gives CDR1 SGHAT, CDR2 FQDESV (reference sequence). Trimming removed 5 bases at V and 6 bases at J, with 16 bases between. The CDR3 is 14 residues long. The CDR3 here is CASSKQNTPKTQYF. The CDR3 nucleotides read TGTGCCAGCAGCAAACAAAACACCCCGAAGACCCAGTACTTC.

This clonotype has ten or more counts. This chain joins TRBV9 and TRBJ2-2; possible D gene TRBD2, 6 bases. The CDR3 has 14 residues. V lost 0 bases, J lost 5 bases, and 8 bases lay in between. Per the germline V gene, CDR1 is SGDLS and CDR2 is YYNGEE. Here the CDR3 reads CASSVGSGTGELFF. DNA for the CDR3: TGTGCCAGCAGCGTAGGGAGCGGGACCGGGGAGCTGTTTTTT.

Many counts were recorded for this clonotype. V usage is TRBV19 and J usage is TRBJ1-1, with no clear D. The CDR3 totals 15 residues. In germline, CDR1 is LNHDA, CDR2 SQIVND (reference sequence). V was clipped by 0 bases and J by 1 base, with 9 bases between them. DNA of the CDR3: TGTGCCAGTAGTATAGAACGGGTACCGAACACTGAAGCTTTCTTT. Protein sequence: CASSIERVPNTEAFF.

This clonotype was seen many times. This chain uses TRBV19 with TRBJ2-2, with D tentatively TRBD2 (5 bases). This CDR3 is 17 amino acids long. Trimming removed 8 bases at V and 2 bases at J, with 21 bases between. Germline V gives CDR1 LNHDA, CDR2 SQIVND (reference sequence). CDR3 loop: CASRTVFKGSNTGELFF. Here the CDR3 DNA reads TGTGCCAGTCGAACTGTCTTCAAAGGGAGCAACACCGGGGAGCTGTTTTTT.

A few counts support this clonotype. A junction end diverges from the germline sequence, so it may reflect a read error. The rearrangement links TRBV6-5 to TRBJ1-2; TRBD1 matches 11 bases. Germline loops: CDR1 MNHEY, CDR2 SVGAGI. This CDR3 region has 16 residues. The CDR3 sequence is CAGSYDLGTGGYGYTF. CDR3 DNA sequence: TGTGCCGGCAGTTATGACCTCGGGACAGGGGGTTATGGCTACACCTTC.

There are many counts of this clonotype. CDR3 sequence (DNA): TGCAGTGCTCTACCTGTCCCGGGACAGGGCGTTTTAGGAACTGAAGCTTTCTTT. Translation: CSALPVPGQGVLGTEAFF. This rearrangement joins TRBV20-1 to TRBJ1-1; TRBD1 matches 9 bases. The CDR3 is 18 amino acids. Germline V lookup: CDR1 DFQATT, CDR2 SNEGSKA (reference sequence). The ends lost 5 bases at V and 5 bases at J; junction bases unmatched: 21.

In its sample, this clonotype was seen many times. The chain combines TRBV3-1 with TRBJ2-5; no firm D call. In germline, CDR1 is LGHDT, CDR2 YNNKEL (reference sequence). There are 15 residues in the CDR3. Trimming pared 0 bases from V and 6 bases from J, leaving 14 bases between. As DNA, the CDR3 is TGTGCCAGCAGCCAAGATCCAACTCCCGGGCAGACCCAGTACTTC. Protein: CASSQDPTPGQTQYF.

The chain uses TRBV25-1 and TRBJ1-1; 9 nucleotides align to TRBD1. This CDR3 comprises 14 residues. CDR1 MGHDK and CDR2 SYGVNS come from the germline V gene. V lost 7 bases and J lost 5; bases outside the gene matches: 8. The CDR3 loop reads CASTHRGLGTEAFF. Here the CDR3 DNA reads TGTGCCAGCACCCACAGGGGGCTCGGGACTGAAGCTTTCTTT.

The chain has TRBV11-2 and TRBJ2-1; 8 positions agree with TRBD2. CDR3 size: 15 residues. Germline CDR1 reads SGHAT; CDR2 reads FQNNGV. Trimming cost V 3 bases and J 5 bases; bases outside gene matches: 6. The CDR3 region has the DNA TGTGCCAGCAGCTTTCGCGGGGGGACCCACAATGAGCAGTTCTTC. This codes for CASSFRGGTHNEQFF.

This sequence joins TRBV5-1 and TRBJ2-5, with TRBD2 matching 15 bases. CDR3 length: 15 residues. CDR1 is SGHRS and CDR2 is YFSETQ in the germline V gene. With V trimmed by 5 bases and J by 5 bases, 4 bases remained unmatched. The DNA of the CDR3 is TGCGCCAGCAGAGGACTAGCGGGAGGGAAGGAGACCCAGTACTTC. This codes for CASRGLAGGKETQYF.

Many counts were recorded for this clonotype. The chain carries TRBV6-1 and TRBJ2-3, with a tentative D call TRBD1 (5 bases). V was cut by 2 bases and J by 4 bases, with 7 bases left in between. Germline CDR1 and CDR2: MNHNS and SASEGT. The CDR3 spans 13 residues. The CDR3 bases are TGTGCCAGCAGTGAACAGGGCGCAGATACGCAGTATTTT. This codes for CASSEQGADTQYF.

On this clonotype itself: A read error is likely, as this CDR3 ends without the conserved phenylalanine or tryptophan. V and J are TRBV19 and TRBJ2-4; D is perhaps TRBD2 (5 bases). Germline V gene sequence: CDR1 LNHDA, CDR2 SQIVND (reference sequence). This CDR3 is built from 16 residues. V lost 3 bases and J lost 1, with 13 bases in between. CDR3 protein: CASSIAPEDAKNIQYL. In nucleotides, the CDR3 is TGTGCCAGTAGTATTGCCCCGGAGGACGCCAAAAACATTCAGTACCTC.

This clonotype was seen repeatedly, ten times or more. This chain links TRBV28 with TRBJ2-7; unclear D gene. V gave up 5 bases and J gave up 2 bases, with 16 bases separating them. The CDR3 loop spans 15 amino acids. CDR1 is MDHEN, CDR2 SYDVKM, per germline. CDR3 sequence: CASSGSSKIPYEQYF. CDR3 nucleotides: TGTGCCAGCAGTGGTTCGTCAAAGATCCCCTACGAGCAGTACTTC.

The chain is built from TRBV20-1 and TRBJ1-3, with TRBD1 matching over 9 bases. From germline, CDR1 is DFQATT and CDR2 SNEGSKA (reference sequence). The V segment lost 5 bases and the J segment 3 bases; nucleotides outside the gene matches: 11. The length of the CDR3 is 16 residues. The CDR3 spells CSAGIPGQGVGNTIYF. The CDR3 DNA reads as TGCAGTGCTGGAATTCCGGGACAGGGCGTTGGAAACACCATATATTTT.

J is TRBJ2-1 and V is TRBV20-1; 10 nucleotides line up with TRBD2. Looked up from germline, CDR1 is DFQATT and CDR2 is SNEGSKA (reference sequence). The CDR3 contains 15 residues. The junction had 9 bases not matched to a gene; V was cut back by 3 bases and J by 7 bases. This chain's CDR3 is CSARQGASGRNEQFF. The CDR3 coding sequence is TGCAGTGCTAGGCAAGGTGCTAGCGGGAGAAATGAGCAGTTCTTC.

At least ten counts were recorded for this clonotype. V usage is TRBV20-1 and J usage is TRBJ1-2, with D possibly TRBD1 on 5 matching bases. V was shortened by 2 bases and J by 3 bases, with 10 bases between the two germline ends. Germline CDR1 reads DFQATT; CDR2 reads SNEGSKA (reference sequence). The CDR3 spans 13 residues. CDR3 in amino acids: CSARTGWDYGYTF. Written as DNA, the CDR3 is TGCAGTGCTAGAACAGGATGGGACTATGGCTACACCTTC.

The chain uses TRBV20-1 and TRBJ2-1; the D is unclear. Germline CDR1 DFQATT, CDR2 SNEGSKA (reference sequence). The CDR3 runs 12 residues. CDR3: CSYLWGTNEQFF. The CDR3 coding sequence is TGCTCGTACCTATGGGGAACCAATGAGCAGTTCTTC.

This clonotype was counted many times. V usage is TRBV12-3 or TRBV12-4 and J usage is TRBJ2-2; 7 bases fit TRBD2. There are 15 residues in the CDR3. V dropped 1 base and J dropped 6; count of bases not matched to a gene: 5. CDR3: CASSLGGTTPGELFF. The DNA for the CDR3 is TGTGCCAGCAGTTTAGGCGGGACTACCCCCGGGGAGCTGTTTTTT.

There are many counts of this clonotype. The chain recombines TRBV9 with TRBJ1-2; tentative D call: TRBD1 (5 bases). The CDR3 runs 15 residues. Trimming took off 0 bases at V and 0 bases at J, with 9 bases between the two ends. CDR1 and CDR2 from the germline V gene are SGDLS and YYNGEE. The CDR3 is CASSVDQGANYGYTF. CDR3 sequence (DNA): TGTGCCAGCAGCGTAGATCAGGGAGCTAACTATGGCTACACCTTC.

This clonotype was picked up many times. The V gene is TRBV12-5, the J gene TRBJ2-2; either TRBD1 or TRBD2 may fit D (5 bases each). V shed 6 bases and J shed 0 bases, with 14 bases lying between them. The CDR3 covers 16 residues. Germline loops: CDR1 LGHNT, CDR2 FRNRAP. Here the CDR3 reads CASGPIGTANTGELFF. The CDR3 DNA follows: TGTGCTAGTGGACCCATAGGGACGGCGAACACCGGGGAGCTGTTTTTT.

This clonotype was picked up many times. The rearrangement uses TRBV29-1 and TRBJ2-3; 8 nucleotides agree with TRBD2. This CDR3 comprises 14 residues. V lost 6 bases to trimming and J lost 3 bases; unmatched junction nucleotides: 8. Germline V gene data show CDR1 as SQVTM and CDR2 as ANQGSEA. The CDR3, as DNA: TGCAGCGTCGCCCCGGGACTAGGTACAGATACGCAGTATTTT. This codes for CSVAPGLGTDTQYF.

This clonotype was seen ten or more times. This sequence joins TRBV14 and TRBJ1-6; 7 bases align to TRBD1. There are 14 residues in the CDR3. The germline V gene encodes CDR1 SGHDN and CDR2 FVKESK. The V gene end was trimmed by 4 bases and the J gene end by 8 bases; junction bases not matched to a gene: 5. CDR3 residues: CASSPNRGYSPLHF. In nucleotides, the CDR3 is TGTGCCAGCAGCCCAAACAGGGGTTATTCACCCCTCCACTTT.

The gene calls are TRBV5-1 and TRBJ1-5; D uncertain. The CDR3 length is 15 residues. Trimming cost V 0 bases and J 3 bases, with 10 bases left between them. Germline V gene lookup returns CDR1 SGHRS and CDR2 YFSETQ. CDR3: CASSLGPNTNQPQHF. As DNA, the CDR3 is TGCGCCAGCAGCTTGGGACCCAACACCAATCAGCCCCAGCATTTT.

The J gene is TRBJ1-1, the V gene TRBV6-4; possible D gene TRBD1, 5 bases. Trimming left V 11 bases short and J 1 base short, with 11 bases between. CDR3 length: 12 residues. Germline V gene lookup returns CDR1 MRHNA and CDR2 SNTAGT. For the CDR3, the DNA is TGTGCCCTAGACGACAGGAACACTGAAGCTTTCTTT. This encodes CALDDRNTEAFF.

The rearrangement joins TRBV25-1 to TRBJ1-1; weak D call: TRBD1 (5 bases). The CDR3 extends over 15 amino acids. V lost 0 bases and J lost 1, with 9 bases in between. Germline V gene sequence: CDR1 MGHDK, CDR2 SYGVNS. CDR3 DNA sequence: TGTGCCAGCAGTGAATATAGGGGCAGGAACACTGAAGCTTTCTTT. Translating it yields CASSEYRGRNTEAFF.